These T cell receptor beta chains were read from a single sample in a study of blood T cell repertoires in COVID-19. Assay: immunoSEQ multiplex PCR; the TCRdb copy retains only in-frame clones and omits some. Among around 180,000 clones, approximately 86% were seen once, and the ten largest hold 10%. Source material: peripheral blood. The receptors come from a woman aged 80 or over with active or convalescent COVID-19. Both conserved end residues are part of each CDR3.

j_call	v_call	cdr3_aa
TRBJ1-2	TRBV28	CASSLPRTDRGYTF
TRBJ2-2	TRBV3-1/TRBV3-2	CASSRTPGAGTGELFF
TRBJ2-5	TRBV7-9	CASSLVSGKKGETQYF
TRBJ2-7	TRBV6-5	CASSYRDKPYEQYF
TRBJ2-1	TRBV6-6	CASGRDEQFF
TRBJ2-5	TRBV11-2	CASSFRTGGNGETQYF
TRBJ1-5	TRBV7-3	CASSFSRTFNQPQHF
TRBJ2-7	TRBV29-1	CSVSLRGEQYF
TRBJ2-3	TRBV24-1	CATGTSGRGADTQYF
TRBJ1-6	TRBV9	CASSVEAKRNSPLHF
TRBJ1-5	TRBV7-8	CASSQPGTGYQPQHF
TRBJ1-1	TRBV11-2	CASGTFSGDTEAFF
TRBJ2-7	TRBV6-5	CASSQPGLGNYEQYF
TRBJ1-1	TRBV21-1	CASSKEKRFNTEAFF
TRBJ1-1	TRBV6-5	CASSSGDRGRSEAFF
TRBJ2-7	TRBV5-1	CASSWASDYEQYF
TRBJ2-6	TRBV5-4	CASSLSGSSGANVLTF
TRBJ1-5	TRBV27	CASGIKAGLPQHF
TRBJ2-7	TRBV6-5	CASRPAGDRIYEQYF
TRBJ2-7	TRBV10-1	CASSEAGKDHEQYF
TRBJ1-2	TRBV5-1	CASSLGGVANYGYTF
TRBJ2-5	TRBV7-9	CASSLATSGSETQYF
TRBJ2-5	TRBV6-6	CASRGGADQETQYF
TRBJ1-5	TRBV28	CASVGTGSFSNQPQHF
TRBJ2-1	TRBV21-1	CASSKRRGESGDTYNEQFF
TRBJ1-6	TRBV4-1	CASSQGTGWRSPLHF
TRBJ1-4	TRBV28	CASSLDSINEKLFF
TRBJ2-7	TRBV28	CASSIVAAPYEQYF
TRBJ1-1	TRBV18	CASSSGETEAFF
TRBJ1-3	TRBV15	CATRRDSGNTIYF
TRBJ2-1	TRBV5-1	CASSGSTSRGEQFF
TRBJ1-1	TRBV10-3	CAISSGPLGDTEAFF
TRBJ1-1	TRBV5-1	CASSPNTGGNTEAFF